A selection of T cell receptor beta chains follows, all from one sample in a study of T cells in Graves' hyperthyroidism and ophthalmopathy. One entry per CDR3 protein, called by TCRdb with MiXCR from the multiplex PCR reads. Seen here are 750,000 to 900,000 distinct CDR3 sequences, about two fifths observed once, and the top ten hold 8.9%. The specimen sequenced was blood. These receptor sequences come from a man aged 18 to 30 with Graves' hyperthyroidism. CDR3s leave out the opening cysteine and the closing phenylalanine or tryptophan. The order of the fields is V gene, J gene, CDR3 protein.

TRBV20-1	TRBJ2-5	SARPLETQY
TRBV10-3	TRBJ1-1	ASSYSPGKEKAF
TRBV2	TRBJ2-5	ASRVQGAGETQY
TRBV10-3	TRBJ1-6	ATSSGTGYSPLH
TRBV7-8	TRBJ2-2	ASSADPAGGELF
TRBV2	TRBJ2-7	ASRFSYEQY
TRBV15	TRBJ2-6	ATSRSLGQGANVLT
TRBV7-9	TRBJ1-1	ASPKPQLNTEAF
TRBV7-8	TRBJ2-7	ASSPVEASSYEQY
TRBV20-1	TRBJ1-2	SAGTLYGYT
TRBV6-1	TRBJ2-5	AGGSGGHSETQY
TRBV9	TRBJ2-2	ASSVGGTGAGELF
TRBV7-9	TRBJ1-1	ASSSDSTNTEAF
TRBV12-5	TRBJ1-2	ASGSGGGNYGYT
TRBV7-3	TRBJ2-5	ASSLTGSGRPRETQY
TRBV20-1	TRBJ2-5	SATSGGAQETQY
TRBV5-1	TRBJ2-2	ASSLQGAGTGELF
TRBV7-2	TRBJ1-2	ASSLADRANYGYT
TRBV7-6	TRBJ2-2	ASSLARTSGRTGELF
TRBV20-1	TRBJ1-1	SASSLKGARTEAF
TRBV4-1	TRBJ1-1	ASSRALTANTEAF
TRBV10-3	TRBJ1-3	ATLGTASGNTIY
TRBV19	TRBJ2-2	ASQAGVAGELF
TRBV7-8	TRBJ2-6	ASSSDQPDSGANVLT
TRBV7-2	TRBJ2-7	ASSQGPAGGTYEQY
TRBV6-5	TRBJ1-3	ASSYGTDTGNTIY
TRBV9	TRBJ2-6	ASSVGVTPSGANVLT
TRBV13	TRBJ2-2	ASRRTGTSGRAGELF
TRBV11-1	TRBJ2-2	ASSLAGQSNELF
TRBV7-8	TRBJ1-5	ASSLGAAYYSNQPQH
TRBV7-2	TRBJ1-1	ASSFPVQGMDTEAF
TRBV5-8	TRBJ2-7	ASSRDRGRYEQY